The next 21 T cell receptor beta chains were all read from a single sample in a study of regulatory T cells in long-lasting Graves disease. Construction of TCR beta libraries relied on iRepertoire HTBI primers and on Arm-PCR targeting CDR3 regions. TCRdb recomputed calls from the multiplex PCR reads with MiXCR, one row per CDR3 protein. The data contain some 440,000 distinct CDR3 sequences, roughly 20% of them singletons. Time point: persistent/refractory GD, antithyroid drugs over 5 years with positive TRAb. PBMCs were the source of the RNA used for TCR sequencing. The sequences come from peripheral blood mononuclear cells (PBMCs), collected when the disease was refractory, from a patient treated with antithyroid drugs. Source of these receptors: a female donor with Graves disease.

The chain couples TRBV18 to TRBJ2-3, with unresolved D. V lost 1 base, J lost 2 bases, and 7 bases lay in between. In germline, CDR1 is KGHSH, CDR2 LQKENI. The CDR3 is 14 amino acids. The CDR3 spells CASSPLRVTDTQYF. CDR3 nucleotide sequence: TGTGCCAGCTCACCACTACGAGTCACAGATACGCAGTATTTT.

The gene calls are TRBV7-9 and TRBJ2-6; D unclear. Per germline, CDR1 SEHNR and CDR2 FQNEAQ (reference sequence). The CDR3 has 16 amino acids. With 5 bases removed from V and 2 bases from J, the gap between germline ends came to 13 bases. CDR3: CASSPPVVTGANVLTF. The CDR3 bases are TGTGCCAGCAGCCCCCCCGTTGTAACTGGGGCCAACGTCCTGACTTTC.

There are a few counts of this clonotype. This chain joins TRBV6-2 or TRBV6-3 and TRBJ2-5; D gene uncertain. CDR1 MNHEY and CDR2 SVGEGT come from the germline V gene. The V end lost 6 bases, the J end lost 5 bases, and 10 bases lay between the germline ends. This CDR3 has 12 residues. Written as DNA, the CDR3 is TGTGCCAGCAGAGATCAAGGGGAGACCCAGTACTTC. This encodes CASRDQGETQYF.

DNA of the CDR3: TGCAGCGTTGCGACAGCTCTCTCTGGAAACACCATATATTTT. This translates into CSVATALSGNTIYF. The J gene is TRBJ1-3, the V gene TRBV29-1; a possible D gene is TRBD1 (5 bases). The CDR3 has 14 amino acids. Germline values: CDR1 SQVTM, CDR2 ANQGSEA. V was trimmed by 4 bases and J by 0 bases, leaving 10 bases between them.

This clonotype was picked up a small number of times. The chain recombines TRBV7-2 with TRBJ2-1; the D is unclear. The CDR3 has 12 residues. The germline V gene has CDR1 SGHTA and CDR2 FQGNSA. Trimming removed 0 bases at V and 7 bases at J, with 4 bases between. The CDR3 region has the DNA TGTGCCAGCAGCTTAGCGCGAAATGAGCAGTTCTTC. Amino acids: CASSLARNEQFF.

Remarks on this clonotype: At one boundary the junction diverges from the germline segment, which might be a read error. J is TRBJ1-5 and V is TRBV3-1; 7 positions agree with TRBD1. The CDR3 spans 15 residues. CDR1 is LGHDT, CDR2 YNNKEL, per germline (reference sequence). The CDR3 spells CASSPTSQGIQLQHF. The CDR3 bases are TGTGCCAGCAGCCCGACTTCACAGGGGATACAGCTCCAGCATTTT.

Many counts were recorded for this clonotype. The chain combines TRBV28 with TRBJ2-7, with D unresolved. Deletions cut 4 bases from V and 3 bases from J, with 10 bases between. Germline V gene data show CDR1 as MDHEN and CDR2 as SYDVKM. The CDR3 covers 13 residues. The CDR3 DNA reads TGTGCCAGCAGTTCCCCGTCAGGCTACGAGCAGTACTTC. It codes for CASSSPSGYEQYF.

The rearrangement uses TRBV9 and TRBJ1-3; D is unresolved. The V end was cut by 0 bases, the J end by 0 bases, with 7 bases between. This CDR3 has 15 residues. CDR1 and CDR2 (germline): SGDLS, YYNGEE. This chain's CDR3 is CASSVGAFSGNTIYF. The CDR3 nucleotides read TGTGCCAGCAGCGTAGGGGCGTTCTCTGGAAACACCATATATTTT.

As for this clonotype: A much larger clone is a single base away; this may be a read error. This chain joins TRBV30 and TRBJ2-4, with 9 bases lining up with TRBD2. The CDR3 totals 13 residues. The germline V gene has CDR1 GTSNPN and CDR2 SVGIG (reference sequence). The CDR3 DNA follows: TGTGCCTGGAGTGGTAGCGGGAGTAACATTCAGCACTTC. It yields the protein CAWSGSGSNIQHF.

The V call is TRBV3-1, the J call TRBJ1-4; the match to TRBD1 covers 7 bases. Germline V CDR1 and CDR2: LGHDT, YNNKEL (reference sequence). Germline trimming cut 1 base from V and 3 bases from J; bases unmatched to any gene: 5. The CDR3 is made up of 16 amino acids. CDR3: CASSQAAGGANEKLFF. DNA for the CDR3: TGTGCCAGCAGCCAAGCGGCAGGGGGTGCTAATGAAAAACTGTTTTTT.

The chain joins TRBV6-2 or TRBV6-3 to TRBJ2-7, with a tentative D call TRBD2 (5 bases). Trimming cost V 4 bases and J 2 bases, with 15 bases left between them. The CDR3 extends over 15 amino acids. Germline V gene lookup returns CDR1 MNHEY and CDR2 SVGEGT. The DNA of the CDR3 is TGTGCCAGCAGTTCTCTCGGGGTTTCCCCCTACGAGCAGTACTTC. It specifies CASSSLGVSPYEQYF.

This rearrangement joins TRBV5-6 to TRBJ2-7, with 7 positions matching TRBD2. This CDR3 spans 15 amino acids. Per the germline V gene, CDR1 is SGHDT and CDR2 is YYEEEE. With V trimmed by 2 bases and J by 0 bases, 5 bases remained unmatched. CDR3 amino acids: CASSFLAGRSYEQYF. The CDR3 region has the DNA TGTGCCAGCAGCTTCTTAGCGGGCCGCTCCTACGAGCAGTACTTC.

This clonotype was seen repeatedly, ten times or more. The chain recombines TRBV29-1 with TRBJ2-2; D is ambiguous. Between the trimmed V and J ends, which lost 4 bases and 0 bases, there was a span of 3 bases. Per the germline V gene, CDR1 is SQVTM and CDR2 is ANQGSEA. This CDR3 spans 12 amino acids. The CDR3 region has the DNA TGCAGCGTTGCCGCGAACACCGGGGAGCTGTTTTTT. Encoded protein: CSVAANTGELFF.

The chain has TRBV6-1 and TRBJ2-7, with 11 bases matching TRBD2. The V segment lost 8 bases and the J segment 12 bases; nucleotides outside the gene matches: 12. The CDR3 covers 13 residues. Germline values: CDR1 MNHNS, CDR2 SASEGT. The CDR3 DNA reads as TGTGCCAGCGGACCCGGGACTAGCGGATCTTGGTACTTC. Encoded protein: CASGPGTSGSWYF.

V is TRBV19 and J is TRBJ1-2; tentative D call: TRBD1 (6 bases). Germline lookup yields CDR1 LNHDA and CDR2 SQIVND (reference sequence). The CDR3 contains 18 residues. Trimming stripped 5 bases from V and 5 bases from J, with 27 bases between. CDR3 residues: CASSLRPGQPTRPYGYTF. DNA of the CDR3: TGTGCCAGTAGTCTACGACCGGGACAACCCACAAGGCCATATGGCTACACCTTC.

This clonotype was counted ten times or more. The chain is built from TRBV27 and TRBJ2-5; tentatively, D is TRBD1 (5 bases). There are 14 residues in the CDR3. The germline V gene has CDR1 MNHEY and CDR2 SMNVEV (reference sequence). Trimming removed 4 bases from V and 4 bases from J, with 13 bases in between. The DNA of the CDR3 is TGTGCCAGCAGTTCCCGGACCCAGGGAGAGACCCAGTACTTC. Amino acids: CASSSRTQGETQYF.

The chain has TRBV30 and TRBJ2-7, with TRBD1 identical over 7 bases. This CDR3 region has 14 residues. The V and J ends lost 2 bases and 3 bases, in that order; junction bases with no gene match: 7. The germline V gene encodes CDR1 GTSNPN and CDR2 SVGIG (reference sequence). The CDR3 region has the DNA TGTGCCTGGAGTACCCTACAGGGGATCTACGAGCAGTACTTC. Translating gives CAWSTLQGIYEQYF.

This clonotype was detected a few times. This could be a read error, since a much larger clone is one nucleotide away. The rearrangement links TRBV2 to TRBJ2-7; no definite D call. The germline V and J ends were trimmed by 7 bases and 3 bases, with 19 bases remaining between them. This CDR3 region has 15 residues. Germline V gene lookup returns CDR1 SNHLY and CDR2 FYNNEI. The CDR3 sequence: CASTGPEASNYEQYF. CDR3 bases: TGTGCCAGCACCGGCCCCGAGGCCAGTAACTACGAGCAGTACTTC.

This chain connects TRBV5-1 to TRBJ2-6; no clear D gene. Germline CDR1 is SGHRS and CDR2 is YFSETQ. There are 15 residues in the CDR3. V was trimmed by 1 base and J by 0 bases, leaving 5 bases between them. The CDR3 DNA sequence: TGCGCCAGCAGCTTGTATATCTCTGGGGCCAACGTCCTGACTTTC. Residues: CASSLYISGANVLTF. The entire variable domain, with the rest obtained from reference TRBV5-1 and TRBJ2-6, is as follows: KAGVTQTPRYLIKTRGQQVTLSCSPISGHRSVSWYQQTPGQGLQFLFEYFSETQRNKGNFPGRFSGRQFSNSRSEMNVSTLELGDSALYLCASSLYISGANVLTFGAGSRLTVL.

This CDR3 reads CAISEGAGEETQYF. In DNA, the CDR3 is TGTGCCATCAGTGAAGGGGCGGGAGAAGAGACCCAGTACTTC. This sequence joins TRBV10-3 and TRBJ2-5; 7 bases match TRBD2. The CDR3 is made up of 14 amino acids. V was pared by 3 bases and J by 3 bases, with 4 bases of the junction left unmatched. The germline CDR1 and CDR2 sequences are ENHRY and SYGVKD.

This clonotype was counted at least ten times. The gene calls are TRBV6-1 and TRBJ2-7; no clear D gene. The CDR3 is 15 amino acids. The V gene's germline CDR1 is MNHNS and CDR2 SASEGT. With 5 bases removed from V and 0 bases from J, the gap between germline ends came to 14 bases. The CDR3 loop is CASSLNRWDSYEQYF. The CDR3 nucleotides are TGTGCCAGCAGTCTAAACCGATGGGACTCCTACGAGCAGTACTTC.